This entry describes one TCR beta chain. Its target is unknown. These data come from a study of cytomegalovirus exposure and HLA in healthy donors. About the research overall: A previous analysis identified about 110 million unique TCR beta sequences derived from 180 million or so T cells.

Overall study findings and caveats: The Asian-associated ancestry cluster reportedly had fewer N-insertions than the approximately 700-donor mean in a later analysis. Highest at DRB1 and lowest at HLA-C, TCR association rates differed among HLA loci in a later analysis.

CDR3 size: 14 residues. Trimming stripped 11 bases from V and 1 base from J, with 16 bases between. CDR1 and CDR2 (germline): SNHLY, FYNNEI. PCR involved 60 Vbeta and 13 Jbeta primers. Profiled with immunoSEQ multiplex PCR; TCRdb holds only in-frame clones, not every one. The data contain 200,000 or so clones, 80% to 90% of them singletons. This chain uses TRBV2 with TRBJ2-3, with D perhaps TRBD2 (6 bases). Sample: PBMCs. The receptor's source is a man aged 25 to 45 in good health and CMV-seronegative. The CDR3 spells CAGTRGGGTDTQYF. CDR3 nucleotide sequence: TGTGCCGGCACCCGGGGCGGGGGCACAGATACGCAGTATTTT.